The 21 T cell receptor beta chains presented below share a single source sample, sequenced in a study of T cells in Graves' hyperthyroidism and ophthalmopathy. Amplification of TCR beta CDR3 regions was performed using RNA transcripts as template. A set of HTBI primers served as the primers for a first-round RT-PCR of the TCR CDR3. TCRdb re-called the multiplex PCR reads with MiXCR, one entry per CDR3 protein. The sample contains 490,000 or so distinct CDR3 sequences, 20% to 25% of which appear only once. Sequencing was done on a sample of blood. The receptors come from a woman aged 70 to 79 with Graves' ophthalmopathy.

A few counts support this clonotype. This chain links TRBV6-1 with TRBJ1-2; D is possibly TRBD1 (6 bases). Germline assignment: CDR1 MNHNS and CDR2 SASEGT. The CDR3 consists of 16 residues. Trimming removed 5 bases from V and 2 bases from J, with 18 bases in between. The CDR3 sequence: CASSPWSFTGNYGYTF. The CDR3 bases are TGTGCCAGCAGTCCTTGGTCCTTTACAGGGAACTATGGCTACACCTTC.

This clonotype has more than one count but fewer than ten. V usage is TRBV24-1 and J usage is TRBJ2-1, with TRBD1 identical over 10 bases. This CDR3 is 15 amino acids long. From germline, CDR1 is KGHDR and CDR2 SFDVKD. The trim removed 9 bases at V and 3 bases at J, leaving 7 bases unmatched. Here the CDR3 DNA reads TGTGCCACCGCGACCGGGACAGGGGTCTACAATGAGCAGTTCTTC. Translated: CATATGTGVYNEQFF.

The table lists this clonotype with many counts. This chain uses TRBV28 with TRBJ2-3; weak D call: TRBD1 (6 bases). The CDR3 spans 14 residues. Trimming stripped 2 bases from V and 1 base from J, with 7 bases between. Per the germline V gene, CDR1 is MDHEN and CDR2 is SYDVKM. CDR3 DNA sequence: TGTGCCAGCAGTTTAAACAGGGGCACAGATACGCAGTATTTT. Translated: CASSLNRGTDTQYF.

About this clonotype: A read error may produce the germline difference seen at one junction end. V and J are TRBV11-3 and TRBJ2-1; tentative D call: TRBD1 (6 bases). Per germline, CDR1 SGHNT and CDR2 YENEEA. The CDR3 contains 15 residues. Here the CDR3 reads CASSQGWVLYNEQFF. The CDR3, as DNA: TGCGCCAGCAGCCAGGGGTGGGTACTCTACAATGAGCAGTTCTTC.

To note about this clonotype: Since a much larger clone is just one base distant, this may be a read error. The chain joins TRBV20-1 to TRBJ1-5, with 11 bases lining up with TRBD1. Germline V CDR1 and CDR2: DFQATT, SNEGSKA (reference sequence). V was pared by 7 bases and J by 6 bases, with 8 bases of the junction left unmatched. This CDR3 region has 14 residues. The CDR3 region is CSVIGQGAGQPQHF. Written as DNA, the CDR3 is TGCAGTGTTATAGGACAGGGGGCAGGTCAGCCCCAGCATTTT.

This clonotype was seen more than once but under ten times. The J gene is TRBJ2-3, the V gene TRBV10-3; D may be TRBD2 (6 bases). Per germline, CDR1 ENHRY and CDR2 SYGVKD. V was trimmed by 10 bases and J by 7 bases, leaving 24 bases between them. This CDR3 comprises 15 residues. The CDR3 sequence: CASRSVTEGRNTQYF. The CDR3 nucleotides are TGTGCCAGCAGGAGTGTTACGGAGGGCCGAAATACGCAGTATTTT.

This clonotype was observed many times. The V gene is TRBV2, the J gene TRBJ1-5; the match to TRBD1 covers 10 bases. The ends lost 7 bases at V and 2 bases at J; junction bases unmatched: 5. The CDR3 contains 15 residues. Germline V gene sequence: CDR1 SNHLY, CDR2 FYNNEI. The CDR3: CASKPGTGGNQPQHF. The CDR3 bases are TGTGCCAGCAAACCAGGGACAGGGGGCAATCAGCCCCAGCATTTT.

This clonotype was counted ten times or more. This chain links TRBV7-2 with TRBJ1-2; 9 bases align to TRBD1. V lost 8 bases, J lost 4 bases, and 8 bases stayed unmatched. Per the germline V gene, CDR1 is SGHTA and CDR2 is FQGNSA. There are 14 residues in the CDR3. For the CDR3, the DNA is TGTGCCAGCGCGGCCGGGACAGGGACCTATGGCTACACCTTC. Its translation: CASAAGTGTYGYTF.

In its sample, this clonotype was seen many times. The chain employs TRBV6-5 and TRBJ2-1, with 9 positions matching TRBD2. CDR3 length: 18 amino acids. V trimming: 2 bases; J trimming: 0 bases; junction bases outside the gene matches: 8. CDR1 is MNHEY, CDR2 SVGAGI, per germline. The CDR3 spells CASSYTPTSGGSYNEQFF. CDR3 sequence (DNA): TGTGCCAGCAGTTACACTCCGACTAGCGGCGGCTCCTACAATGAGCAGTTCTTC.

This clonotype was detected ten times or more. This chain links TRBV28 with TRBJ1-5; maybe TRBD1 (6 bases). The CDR3 covers 15 residues. Per the germline V gene, CDR1 is MDHEN and CDR2 is SYDVKM. Between the trimmed V and J ends, which lost 3 bases and 4 bases, there was a span of 13 bases. CDR3 residues: CASSLVRGPNQPQHF. As DNA, the CDR3 is TGTGCCAGCAGTTTGGTCAGGGGACCGAATCAGCCCCAGCATTTT.

A few counts support this clonotype. This sequence joins TRBV7-9 and TRBJ2-3, with D possibly being TRBD2 (5 bases). The V and J ends lost 5 bases and 7 bases respectively, with 10 bases between them. The CDR3 is 12 amino acids. Germline V CDR1 and CDR2: SEHNR, FQNEAQ (reference sequence). CDR3 region: CASSQDSHTQYF. CDR3 nucleotide sequence: TGTGCCAGCAGCCAGGACTCCCATACGCAGTATTTT.

This clonotype turned up a few times. This chain links TRBV20-1 with TRBJ2-7; 9 bases agree with TRBD2. CDR3 size: 14 residues. Trimming at V came to 4 bases and at J to 2 bases, leaving 6 bases not matched to a gene. The germline CDR1 and CDR2 sequences are DFQATT and SNEGSKA (reference sequence). The CDR3 region is CSATRLAATYEQYF. CDR3 DNA: TGCAGTGCTACCCGACTAGCGGCTACCTACGAGCAGTACTTC.

The chain couples TRBV3-1 to TRBJ1-1; 7 bases line up with TRBD1. Germline CDR1 reads LGHDT; CDR2 reads YNNKEL (reference sequence). This CDR3 region has 17 residues. Losses at the gene ends were 0 bases for V and 5 bases for J; bases not matched to a gene: 12. The CDR3 sequence: CASSQDVVFRGGTEAFF. The CDR3 coding sequence is TGTGCCAGCAGCCAAGATGTGGTTTTCAGGGGGGGGACTGAAGCTTTCTTT.

This clonotype was observed a single time. This chain links TRBV3-1 with TRBJ2-1; TRBD2 agrees at 13 bases. V gave up 3 bases and J gave up 7 bases; unmatched junction bases: 6. This CDR3 comprises 16 residues. In germline, CDR1 is LGHDT, CDR2 YNNKEL (reference sequence). DNA for the CDR3: TGTGCCAGCAGCCAGGTCGGACTAGCGGGAGCTAATGAGCAGTTCTTC. This sequence encodes CASSQVGLAGANEQFF.

The chain recombines TRBV28 with TRBJ1-3; 8 nucleotides line up with TRBD1. In germline, CDR1 is MDHEN, CDR2 SYDVKM. Trimming took 8 bases from V and 4 from J; bases not matched to a gene: 4. The CDR3 has 13 residues. The CDR3 DNA reads TGTGCCAGCGGGGACAGGTCCGGAAACACCATATATTTT. Its protein product is CASGDRSGNTIYF. The variable domain in full, completed from reference TRBV28 and TRBJ1-3, reads DVKVTQSSRYLVKRTGEKVFLECVQDMDHENMFWYRQDPGLGLRLIYFSYDVKMKEKGDIPEGYSVSREKKERFSLILESASTNQTSMYLCASGDRSGNTIYFGEGSWLTVV.

This clonotype has a single count. The genes are TRBV11-3 and TRBJ2-1; 8 bases align to TRBD2. From germline, CDR1 is SGHNT and CDR2 YENEEA. With 5 bases clipped from V and 9 bases from J, the junction kept 18 bases outside the gene matches. There are 17 residues in the CDR3. In DNA, the CDR3 is TGTGCCAGCAGCCTCATTGGGGGCCAGCGGGAGTCTCGTGAGCAGTTCTTC. Encoded protein: CASSLIGGQRESREQFF.

The chain couples TRBV20-1 to TRBJ2-1; TRBD2 aligns across 8 bases. The germline gives CDR1 DFQATT, CDR2 SNEGSKA (reference sequence). The CDR3 has 13 amino acids. J lost 8 bases, V lost 3 bases, and 6 bases had no gene match. In nucleotides, the CDR3 is TGCAGTGCTAGTAGACTAGCGTTGGATGAGCAGTTCTTC. Its protein is CSASRLALDEQFF.

In this sample, this clonotype turned up many times. V and J are TRBV7-3 and TRBJ1-1; TRBD1 matches 8 bases. Germline loops: CDR1 SGHTA, CDR2 FQGTGA. CDR3 size: 13 residues. V was pared by 6 bases and J by 5 bases, with 5 bases of the junction left unmatched. CDR3: CASSVTGGTEAFF. CDR3 coding DNA: TGTGCCAGCAGTGTTACAGGGGGGACTGAAGCTTTCTTT.

This clonotype was seen many times. The chain couples TRBV6-6 to TRBJ1-1; tentatively, D is TRBD1 (5 bases). The V gene lost 0 bases and the J gene lost 4 bases, with 9 bases spanning the gap. CDR3 length: 14 amino acids. Germline V lookup: CDR1 MNHNY, CDR2 SVGAGI (reference sequence). For the CDR3, the DNA is TGTGCCAGCAGTTACTCTCGAAGGGGCACTGAAGCTTTCTTT. It is translated as CASSYSRRGTEAFF.

The table lists this clonotype with a few counts. The CDR3 DNA is TGTGCCAGCAGCCCCAGAAGCTCGAACACCGGGGAGCTGTTTTTT. Its translation: CASSPRSSNTGELFF. J is TRBJ2-2 and V is TRBV7-2; D is unclear. CDR3 length equals 15 residues. With 5 bases removed from V and 0 bases from J, the gap between germline ends came to 10 bases. Germline CDR1 SGHTA, CDR2 FQGNSA.

The CDR3 DNA follows: TGTGCCAGCAGGTCCGCCGGGGCCTACGAGCAGTACTTC. It encodes CASRSAGAYEQYF. V and J are TRBV7-2 and TRBJ2-7; D is perhaps TRBD2 (5 bases). The CDR3 contains 13 residues. V lost 6 bases and J lost 2, with 11 bases in between. Germline V gene data show CDR1 as SGHTA and CDR2 as FQGNSA.